This TCR beta chain was obtained from a study of blood T cell repertoires in COVID-19. As for the study in general: The United States, Italy and Spain were the sources of the acute and convalescent COVID-19 samples. The analysed material was cDNA or gDNA that came from T cells, B-cell-depleted T cells, or PBMCs.

Germline trimming cut 5 bases from V and 7 bases from J; bases unmatched to any gene: 6. Germline CDR1 reads SGHNT; CDR2 reads YENEEA. This CDR3 spans 14 amino acids. In the study's own analysis: Scientists estimated how many nucleated cells there were by amplifying reference gene primers. The protocol was immunoSEQ multiplex PCR, while the TCRdb copy is restricted to in-frame clones and leaves out a portion. V and J calls and clone size are as listed in that table; D and trimming were resolved from the DNA. The sample has a few hundred thousand clones; about 83% are singletons. What was sequenced was peripheral blood. This TCR was sampled from a woman in her thirties or forties who had recovered from COVID-19. V gene TRBV11-3 combines with J gene TRBJ2-1, with 9 nucleotides matching TRBD2. The CDR3 DNA follows: TGTGCCAGCAGCACGGGACTAGCTCAGAATGAGCAGTTCTTC. This sequence encodes CASSTGLAQNEQFF.